This section outlines one T cell receptor beta chain sequence together with its context. Its antigen is currently unknown. The data are from a study of cytomegalovirus exposure and HLA in healthy donors. Overall study findings and caveats: Later on, a genetic analysis was performed. It linked a missense variant in DCLRE1C with V- and J-gene trimming of TCR beta.

PCR used 60 Vbeta primers and 13 Jbeta primers. Authors' methods: Among the unique TCR beta chains that a later analysis counted, about 79 million in all, roughly 9.9 million were shared. TCRdb's table, derived via immunoSEQ multiplex PCR, lists solely in-frame clones and lacks some. D and trimming were read from the DNA, whereas the V and J calls and clone size are those reported in that table. There are about 150,000 clones in the sample; 65% to 90% occur only once, and approximately 2% lies in the top ten. The clonotype was recovered from a woman under 30 in good health and CMV-seronegative. Sequences were obtained from PBMCs.

CDR3: CASAGDYEQYF. CDR3 nucleotide sequence: TGCGCCAGCGCGGGAGACTACGAGCAGTACTTC. The chain employs TRBV5-1 and TRBJ2-7; 7 nucleotides match TRBD2. Germline lookup yields CDR1 SGHRS and CDR2 YFSETQ. The V and J ends lost 7 bases and 3 bases, in that order; junction bases with no gene match: 1. The CDR3 consists of 11 residues.